The T cell receptor beta chain described here comes from a study of CD8+ T cells in alopecia areata (dated by TCRdb to 2017 to 2018). About the full investigation: To study T cell clonal expansion in alopecia areata, the researchers applied high-throughput TCRbeta sequencing to both the C3H/HeJ mouse model and human patients. Scalp clonality was compared across normal scalp (n=4), patchy alopecia areata scalp (n=8), and alopecia totalis/universalis scalp (n=8). Amplification of TCRbeta CDR3 regions was done by immunoSEQ multiplex PCR using 35 Vbeta forward primers and 13 Jbeta reverse primers. Human TCRbeta sequencing covered scalp tissue and sorted CD4+ and CD8+ peripheral blood T cells from patchy and totalis/universalis alopecia areata patients and healthy controls. RNA was extracted with the PAXgene miRNA kit for fixed scalp, the miRNeasy kit for PBMCs, and the RNeasy kit for mouse skin.

The investigation overall reported the following: Compared with normal scalp, lesional scalp, particularly in alopecia totalis/universalis, had higher clonality and more expanded CD8+ clones, which suggests antigenic drive. TCR sequences shared between patients were less clear than in mice, possibly partly because of HLA diversity in the patient population. Resident alphabeta T cells in normal human skin are also sequenced, complicating scalp TCR repertoire analysis, unlike mouse skin dominated by gammadelta T cells.

The library was obtained by the immunoSEQ multiplex PCR assay. RNA was extracted from all samples and reverse transcribed into cDNA, which served as template for TCR sequencing. First-strand cDNA was synthesized using SuperScript III with a 2:1 mix of oligo-dT and random hexamers. A synthetic immune receptor repertoire was used to assess amplification bias, and residual bias was removed computationally. The study's own analysis went as follows. After raw reads were preprocessed to remove errors, the CDR3 was defined following IMGT conventions as running from the conserved cysteine to phenylalanine. Clonality was calculated as 1 minus Shannon entropy normalized by log2 of the number of productive unique TCRs. Whether scalp clones were CD4 or CD8 was inferred by matching scalp TCRbeta sequences against CD4 and CD8 repertoires sorted from blood. Sourced from immuneACCESS, this table was stored by TCRdb with only in-frame sequences that have V and J called. A share of the clones is absent; for the studies checked, an unresolved V gene accounts for under half, and the remainder has no known explanation. The V and J calls and clone size were taken over from that table, and D and trimming were inferred from the DNA. For this sample the table gives 90,000 to 120,000 clones, of which around 55% were detected only once. Clones ranked in the top ten supply 20% to 25% of the sample.

To note about this clone: Its recognized antigen is unknown. Per-nucleotide qualities are absent, and no much larger clonotype sits a single base away.

PBMCs were isolated by density centrifugation and stained for CD3, CD4 and CD8, and CD4+ and CD8+ T cells were sorted on a FACSAria. Unaffected controls provided scalp biopsies and blood samples. The germline V gene sets CDR1 to MDHEN and CDR2 to SYDVKM. The CDR3 sequence holds 15 residues, the cysteine and phenylalanine included. The DNA shown is the 45-base CDR3, in frame from base 1. Compared with germline, V lacks 4 bases and J lacks 4 bases; bases without a gene match: 4. The sequencing input was CD8+ T cells sorted from blood. This receptor was taken from a human donor in good health. The receptor chain draws on TRBV28 and TRBJ1-5; 10 nucleotides in the junction match TRBD1. The CDR3 region has the sequence CASSWWTGGNQPQHF. The DNA sequence follows: TGTGCCAGCAGTTGGTGGACAGGGGGTAATCAGCCCCAGCATTTT.